This is a list of T cell receptor beta chains from one sample in a study of blood T cell repertoires in COVID-19. Only in-frame clones appear in the TCRdb table, and some are missing; sequencing was by immunoSEQ multiplex PCR. The sample has hundreds of thousands of clones, 75% to 90% seen once. The sequencing input was PBMCs or T cells enriched from blood (not recorded which). These receptors were taken from a man in his thirties or forties who had recovered from COVID-19. Each CDR3 is given with its conserved first and last residue. A D gene is named only where the DNA matches it firmly. Some rows have no size entry. The others give once, few or many, or a class for an expanded clone.

j_gene | v_gene | len | abundance | d_gene | CDR3aa | CDR3nt
TRBJ2-3 | TRBV27 | 11 | - | - | CASTWRGTQYF | TGTGCCAGTACTTGGCGCGGTACGCAGTATTTT
TRBJ2-3 | TRBV5-6 | 18 | - | - | CASSLAFVAGPSTDTQYF | TGTGCCAGCAGCTTGGCTTTTGTTGCGGGACCTAGCACAGATACGCAGTATTTT
TRBJ2-5 | TRBV7-9 | 14 | - | - | CASSPEGQQETQYF | TGTGCCAGCAGCCCGGAGGGACAGCAAGAGACCCAGTACTTC
TRBJ2-3 | TRBV27 | 14 | - | - | CASSFNRGTDTQYF | TGTGCCAGCAGTTTTAACAGGGGCACAGATACGCAGTATTTT
TRBJ1-3 | TRBV9 | 14 | - | TRBD1 | CASSEDRGANTIYF | TGTGCCAGCAGCGAGGACAGGGGAGCGAACACCATATATTTT
TRBJ2-7 | TRBV4-1 | 16 | - | TRBD2 | CASSQDLSGGRYEQYF | TGCGCCAGCAGCCAAGATCTTAGCGGGGGGAGGTACGAGCAGTACTTC
TRBJ1-1 | TRBV20-1 | 11 | - | - | CSASGDTEAFF | TGCAGTGCTAGCGGAGACACTGAAGCTTTCTTT
TRBJ2-7 | TRBV24-1 | 15 | - | TRBD1 | CATSDPTGNSYEQYF | TGTGCCACCAGTGACCCGACAGGGAACTCCTACGAGCAGTACTTC
TRBJ2-7 | TRBV5-1 | 15 | - | TRBD1 | CASSILDRGSHEQYF | TGCGCCAGCAGCATCTTGGACAGGGGGAGCCACGAGCAGTACTTC
TRBJ1-5 | TRBV12-3/TRBV12-4 | 13 | - | - | CASNPGLNQPQHF | TGTGCCAGCAACCCAGGCCTAAATCAGCCCCAGCATTTT
TRBJ1-6 | TRBV3-1/TRBV3-2 | 14 | - | - | CASSQPGYDSPLHF | TGTGCCAGCAGCCAACCAGGGTACGATTCACCCCTCCACTTT
TRBJ2-7 | TRBV5-1 | 16 | once | TRBD2 | CASSLEPLAGGYEQYF | TGCGCCAGCAGCTTGGAGCCCCTAGCGGGGGGCTACGAGCAGTACTTC
TRBJ2-7 | TRBV11-2 | 14 | once | - | CASSLVGGRYEQYF | TGTGCCAGCAGCTTAGTAGGGGGTCGGTACGAGCAGTACTTC
TRBJ1-3 | TRBV5-6 | 15 | few | - | CASSPQLVSGNTIYF | TGTGCCAGCAGCCCGCAGTTGGTTTCTGGAAACACCATATATTTT
TRBJ2-5 | TRBV5-1 | 14 | - | TRBD2 | CASSEASGAETQYF | TGCGCCAGCAGTGAGGCTAGCGGGGCAGAGACCCAGTACTTC
TRBJ1-2 | TRBV4-1 | 14 | few | TRBD1 | CASSQIQGTYGYTF | TGCGCCAGCAGCCAAATACAGGGGACCTATGGCTACACCTTC
TRBJ2-7 | TRBV6-5 | 15 | - | TRBD1 | CASSYRDRGGYEQYF | TGTGCCAGCAGTTACAGGGACAGGGGGGGGTACGAGCAGTACTTC
TRBJ2-2 | TRBV4-2 | 16 | - | - | CASSEGEGANTGELFF | TGTGCCAGCAGCGAGGGAGAGGGAGCGAACACCGGGGAGCTGTTTTTT
TRBJ1-3 | TRBV7-3 | 13 | - | - | CASSPGYGNTIYF | TGTGCCAGCAGCCCGGGGTACGGAAACACCATATATTTT
TRBJ2-2 | TRBV24-1 | 21 | - | TRBD1 | CATSDLSGTRDRGPNTGELFF | TGTGCCACCAGTGATTTATCTGGTACCCGGGACAGGGGGCCGAACACCGGGGAGCTGTTTTTT
TRBJ2-2 | TRBV21-1 | 17 | - | - | CASSKLPRRGRGGELFF | TGTGCCAGCAGCAAACTTCCTCGGCGGGGGCGCGGCGGGGAGCTGTTTTTT
TRBJ1-1 | TRBV5-5 | 13 | - | TRBD1 | CASSQTGGTEAFF | TGTGCCAGCAGCCAGACAGGGGGCACTGAAGCTTTCTTT
TRBJ1-5 | TRBV5-1 | 17 | - | TRBD1 | CASSFAISGGGNQPQHF | TGCGCCAGCAGCTTTGCCATCTCAGGGGGCGGCAATCAGCCCCAGCATTTT
TRBJ2-7 | TRBV28 | 15 | once | - | CASSLVRRGRYEQYF | TGTGCCAGCAGTTTAGTCCGCAGGGGCAGGTACGAGCAGTACTTC
TRBJ1-1 | TRBV18 | 16 | few | TRBD1 | CASSPKTGGWNTEAFF | TGTGCCAGCTCACCAAAGACAGGGGGCTGGAACACTGAAGCTTTCTTT
TRBJ2-3 | TRBV9 | 16 | - | - | CASSFRTFSNTDTQYF | TGTGCCAGCAGCTTCCGGACATTTTCAAACACAGATACGCAGTATTTT
TRBJ1-2 | TRBV21-1 | 15 | - | - | CASSTEGQGKARYTF | TGTGCCAGCAGCACAGAAGGACAGGGTAAAGCTCGCTACACCTTC
TRBJ1-3 | TRBV9 | 15 | - | - | CASSVRTGSGNTIYF | TGTGCCAGCAGCGTTCGAACAGGCTCTGGAAACACCATATATTTT
TRBJ2-7 | TRBV5-1 | 14 | - | - | CASSFTAPAYEQYF | TGCGCCAGCAGCTTTACAGCCCCGGCCTACGAGCAGTACTTC
TRBJ1-4 | TRBV10-3 | 16 | - | TRBD1 | CAISPNDRAGGEKLFF | TGTGCCATCAGCCCAAACGACAGGGCGGGTGGGGAAAAACTGTTTTTT
TRBJ1-1 | TRBV19 | 14 | - | TRBD1 | CASSWKQGATEAFF | TGTGCCAGTAGTTGGAAACAGGGGGCGACTGAAGCTTTCTTT
TRBJ1-4 | TRBV5-8 | 14 | - | - | CASSLGEVNEKLFF | TGTGCCAGCAGCTTGGGCGAAGTTAATGAAAAACTGTTTTTT
TRBJ1-6 | TRBV5-1 | 16 | once | TRBD1 | CASSIEPGQANSPLHF | TGCGCCAGCAGCATCGAACCGGGACAGGCCAATTCACCCCTCCACTTT
TRBJ1-1 | TRBV2 | 15 | once | - | CASTLSDARNTEAFF | TGTGCCAGCACGTTGTCAGACGCTAGAAACACTGAAGCTTTCTTT
TRBJ1-2 | TRBV7-9 | 15 | - | TRBD1 | CASSSGTGLVYGYTF | TGTGCCAGCAGCTCGGGGACAGGGCTTGTCTATGGCTACACCTTC
TRBJ1-5 | TRBV27 | 13 | - | - | CASSSGIMQPQHF | TGTGCCAGCAGTTCCGGTATAATGCAGCCCCAGCATTTT
TRBJ2-5 | TRBV6-4 | 11 | - | - | CANTPQGTQYF | TGTGCCAATACACCCCAGGGTACCCAGTACTTC
TRBJ1-3 | TRBV5-1 | 15 | - | TRBD1 | CASSFTGGVGNTIYF | TGCGCCAGCAGCTTTACAGGGGGCGTCGGAAACACCATATATTTT
TRBJ1-2 | TRBV30 | 14 | - | - | CAWVPTGDHYGYTF | TGTGCCTGGGTCCCGACCGGGGATCACTATGGCTACACCTTC
TRBJ1-3 | TRBV12-3/TRBV12-4 | 13 | - | - | CASSYFVGNTIYF | TGTGCCAGCAGTTACTTTGTAGGAAACACCATATATTTT
TRBJ1-2 | TRBV2 | 13 | - | - | CASSPGHRYGYTF | TGTGCCAGCAGTCCGGGACACCGCTATGGCTACACCTTC
TRBJ2-3 | TRBV10-1 | 14 | - | - | CASSRGQLTDTQYF | TGCGCCAGCAGCCGGGGACAACTCACAGATACGCAGTATTTT
TRBJ2-7 | TRBV9 | 15 | - | TRBD1 | CASSPRGQPAYEQYF | TGTGCCAGCAGCCCGAGGGGGCAGCCGGCCTACGAGCAGTACTTC
TRBJ2-1 | TRBV19 | 15 | - | TRBD1 | CASIQGQGAYNEQFF | TGTGCCAGTATCCAAGGACAGGGGGCCTACAATGAGCAGTTCTTC
TRBJ2-6 | TRBV29-1 | 15 | once | TRBD1 | CSVTDRATGANVLTF | TGCAGCGTCACTGACAGGGCCACTGGGGCCAACGTCCTGACTTTC
TRBJ1-3 | TRBV30 | 16 | once | - | CAWSVAGQGHGNTIYF | TGTGCCTGGAGTGTAGCCGGTCAGGGACATGGAAACACCATATATTTT
TRBJ1-3 | TRBV11-2 | 17 | - | TRBD1 | CASSLRQGPRAGNTIYF | TGTGCCAGCAGCTTGCGACAGGGGCCGCGGGCCGGAAACACCATATATTTT
TRBJ1-5 | TRBV9 | 14 | - | - | CASSVDSHNQPQHF | TGTGCCAGCAGCGTAGATAGTCATAATCAGCCCCAGCATTTT
TRBJ1-2 | TRBV24-1 | 14 | - | TRBD1 | CATSDMTGNYGYTF | TGTGCCACCAGTGATATGACAGGGAACTATGGCTACACCTTC
TRBJ1-2 | TRBV6-5 | 16 | - | - | CASSSRYSTPTSGYTF | TGTGCCAGCAGTTCCCGATACAGCACTCCTACTTCTGGCTACACCTTC
TRBJ2-2 | TRBV7-2 | 14 | - | - | CASSLQGNTGELFF | TGTGCCAGCAGCCTACAGGGTAACACCGGGGAGCTGTTTTTT
TRBJ2-6 | TRBV24-1 | 15 | - | - | CATSPSESGANVLTF | TGTGCCACCAGCCCCAGCGAAAGTGGGGCCAACGTCCTGACTTTC
TRBJ2-7 | TRBV5-1 | 14 | - | TRBD2 | CASSFGARGGEQYF | TGCGCCAGCAGCTTTGGGGCTCGGGGGGGCGAGCAGTACTTC
TRBJ1-2 | TRBV6-5 | 14 | - | - | CASSRGGVSYGYTF | TGTGCCAGCAGTCGGGGGGGGGTTTCCTATGGCTACACCTTC
TRBJ1-2 | TRBV19 | 15 | once | TRBD1 | CASIGSGTGYYGYTF | TGTGCCAGTATAGGATCCGGGACAGGGTACTATGGCTACACCTTC
TRBJ2-7 | TRBV10-3 | 13 | - | TRBD2 | CATRLAGGYEQYF | TGTGCCACAAGACTAGCGGGGGGCTACGAGCAGTACTTC
TRBJ2-1 | TRBV24-1 | 13 | once | - | CATTAGLGGEQFF | TGTGCCACCACGGCAGGGTTAGGCGGTGAGCAGTTCTTC